A single sample gave rise to the 23 T cell receptor beta chains below, sequenced in a study of shared T cell receptors in the human thymus (dated by TCRdb to the early 2020s). Libraries came from the immunoSEQ multiplex PCR assay. This immuneACCESS table, as held by TCRdb, lists in-frame sequences with V and J called but not all clones. Of the missing ones, under half trace to an unresolved V gene in checked studies; the others have no known cause. This sample gives almost 550,000 clones in total; approximately 78% of them show up just once. More than 0.01% of the sample lies in the top ten. The data also belong to a second study, concerning human thymus T cells.

Sequenced input: thymocytes. These receptors were taken from a boy less than two years old with a congenital heart defect. Donor details come from another sample of the same person, matched by shared clones.

The CDR3 DNA reads as TGTGCCAGCAGCGAACCAAGCGGCCCCGGCGGCAATGAGCAGTTCTTC. Amino acids: CASSEPSGPGGNEQFF. The rearrangement links TRBV9 to TRBJ2-1, with D maybe TRBD2 (5 bases). Trimming cost V 3 bases and J 6 bases, with 19 bases left between them. Germline V CDR1 and CDR2: SGDLS, YYNGEE. The CDR3 runs 16 residues. The variable domain in full, completed from reference TRBV9 and TRBJ2-1, reads DSGVTQTPKHLITATGQRVTLRCSPRSGDLSVYWYQQSLDQGLQFLIQYYNGEERAKGNILERFSAQQFPDLHSELNLSSLELGDSALYFCASSEPSGPGGNEQFFGPGTRLTVL.

V and J are TRBV14 and TRBJ1-2; TRBD1 is a possible D gene (6 bases). V was pared by 0 bases and J by 4 bases, with 18 bases between. The CDR3 loop spans 17 amino acids. Germline values: CDR1 SGHDN, CDR2 FVKESK. This chain's CDR3 is CASSQDPRARGGYGYTF. The CDR3 coding sequence is TGTGCCAGCAGCCAAGATCCGAGGGCCAGGGGCGGCTATGGCTACACCTTC. Full variable domain (remainder filled in from reference TRBV14 and TRBJ1-2): EAGVTQFPSHSVIEKGQTVTLRCDPISGHDNLYWYRRVMGKEIKFLLHFVKESKQDESGMPNNRFLAERTGGTYSTLKVQPAELEDSGVYFCASSQDPRARGGYGYTFGSGTRLTVV.

The rearrangement uses TRBV14 and TRBJ2-5; perhaps TRBD2 as D (6 bases). The germline gives CDR1 SGHDN, CDR2 FVKESK. The V end lost 0 bases, the J end lost 2 bases, and 13 bases lay between the germline ends. This CDR3 spans 16 amino acids. The CDR3 reads CASSQEGGTGQETQYF. The CDR3 DNA follows: TGTGCCAGCAGCCAAGAAGGAGGGACTGGACAAGAGACCCAGTACTTC.

V and J are TRBV5-1 and TRBJ2-5, with D perhaps matching TRBD2 (6 bases). This CDR3 is 13 amino acids long. Germline CDR1 is SGHRS and CDR2 is YFSETQ. Trimming pared 5 bases from V and 2 bases from J, leaving 10 bases between. CDR3 nucleotide sequence: TGCGCCAGCAGGGGGACTGTTCAAGAGACCCAGTACTTC. As protein: CASRGTVQETQYF.

The chain couples TRBV27 to TRBJ1-2, with 9 bases that match TRBD1. The trim removed 6 bases at V and 3 bases at J, leaving 17 bases unmatched. This CDR3 comprises 18 residues. Germline CDR1 and CDR2: MNHEY and SMNVEV (reference sequence). The CDR3 protein is CASRPTGTGNPLDYGYTF. CDR3 nucleotides: TGTGCCAGCAGGCCTACCGGGACAGGGAACCCACTGGACTATGGCTACACCTTC.

The count of this clone is one. The chain couples TRBV21-1 to TRBJ2-5; the D call in the table, TRBD2, was not verified against the DNA. TRBV21-1 is assigned pseudogene status. The CDR3 has 17 amino acids. Written as DNA, the CDR3 is TGTGCCAGCAGCAAAGAAAATCCGCGCGAACCACAAGAGACCCAGTACTTC. Translating gives CASSKENPREPQETQYF.

V usage is TRBV7-9 and J usage is TRBJ2-1; D may be TRBD1 (5 bases). Per the germline V gene, CDR1 is SEHNR and CDR2 is FQNEAQ (reference sequence). V was cut by 5 bases and J by 7 bases, with 21 bases left in between. This CDR3 is 16 amino acids long. The CDR3 reads CASSVTSGLQRNEQFF. The CDR3 coding sequence is TGTGCCAGCAGCGTCACCTCAGGGCTACAACGTAATGAGCAGTTCTTC. Combining the CDR3 with reference TRBV7-9 and TRBJ2-1 gives the whole variable domain DTGVSQNPRHKITKRGQNVTFRCDPISEHNRLYWYRQTLGQGPEFLTYFQNEAQLEKSRLLSDRFSAERPKGSFSTLEIQRTEQGDSAMYLCASSVTSGLQRNEQFFGPGTRLTVL.

The chain couples TRBV13 to TRBJ2-7; D perhaps matches TRBD2 (5 bases). This CDR3 is built from 16 residues. The V end lost 0 bases, the J end lost 11 bases, and 23 bases lay between the germline ends. From germline, CDR1 is PRHDT and CDR2 FYEKMQ (reference sequence). Here the CDR3 DNA reads TGTGCCAGCAGCTTAGGCCAAGGGAGACCTCCCCTTCAAGAGTACTTC. Encoded protein: CASSLGQGRPPLQEYF.

This clone was seen once. CDR3 nucleotide sequence: TGCGCCAGCAGCCAAGAGGGGGGTAGCGGGAGGCCACCCTACAATGAGCAGTTCTTC. This gives the protein CASSQEGGSGRPPYNEQFF. This chain uses TRBV4-3 with TRBJ2-1, with 10 bases that match TRBD2. This CDR3 is built from 19 residues. The junction had 10 bases not matched to a gene; V was cut back by 0 bases and J by 2 bases. Germline V gives CDR1 LGHNA, CDR2 YSLEER.

The CDR3 is CASSLSSASGRAPSYEQYF. The CDR3 coding sequence is TGTGCCAGCAGTTTATCGTCGGCTAGCGGGAGGGCCCCCTCCTACGAGCAGTACTTC. This chain links TRBV27 with TRBJ2-7; 12 nucleotides line up with TRBD2. This CDR3 comprises 19 residues. V gave up 0 bases and J gave up 0 bases; unmatched junction bases: 9. Germline V CDR1 and CDR2: MNHEY, SMNVEV (reference sequence).

J is TRBJ2-3 and V is TRBV10-3, with 7 bases identical to TRBD2. Germline V gene sequence: CDR1 ENHRY, CDR2 SYGVKD. Trimming cost V 0 bases and J 6 bases; bases outside gene matches: 9. The CDR3 covers 16 residues. The CDR3 spells CAISESGGGSEDTQYF. The CDR3 DNA reads as TGTGCCATCAGTGAGTCGGGTGGCGGGAGTGAGGATACGCAGTATTTT.

The rearrangement uses TRBV27 and TRBJ1-5; the D is unclear. CDR3 length: 13 residues. The germline CDR1 and CDR2 sequences are MNHEY and SMNVEV (reference sequence). Trimming took off 4 bases at V and 5 bases at J, with 9 bases between the two ends. The CDR3 is CASSSGEDQPQHF. The CDR3 DNA reads TGTGCCAGCAGTTCCGGGGAGGATCAGCCCCAGCATTTT.

V and J are TRBV5-4 and TRBJ2-1; a weak D match, TRBD2 (6 bases). V lost 4 bases and J 3 bases, leaving 14 bases between the germline ends. The CDR3 length is 15 residues. The V gene's germline CDR1 is SGHNT and CDR2 YYREEE (reference sequence). For the CDR3, the DNA is TGTGCCAGCAGCCCCCTGCGGGGCCACTACAATGAGCAGTTCTTC. Amino acid sequence: CASSPLRGHYNEQFF.

The genes are TRBV6-5 and TRBJ1-4; TRBD1 matches 7 bases. Germline-derived CDR1 and CDR2 are MNHEY and SVGAGI. With 2 bases clipped from V and 9 bases from J, the junction kept 6 bases outside the gene matches. The CDR3 is 14 residues long. CDR3 protein: CASSYRGPGQKLFF. The CDR3 DNA reads as TGTGCCAGCAGTTACAGGGGGCCGGGGCAAAAACTGTTTTTT.

The chain has TRBV27 and TRBJ1-2; a possible D gene is TRBD1 (5 bases). This CDR3 has 12 residues. Germline loops: CDR1 MNHEY, CDR2 SMNVEV (reference sequence). The ends were cut back, 5 bases at V and 9 bases at J, with 13 bases in the middle. The CDR3: CASSRTRGSYTF. The CDR3 DNA reads as TGTGCCAGCAGTCGGACCCGGGGGAGCTACACCTTC.

V is TRBV4-3 and J is TRBJ2-5; TRBD2 is a possible D gene (5 bases). Trimming cost V 4 bases and J 0 bases, with 15 bases left between them. The CDR3 loop spans 16 amino acids. Germline values: CDR1 LGHNA, CDR2 YSLEER. DNA for the CDR3: TGCGCCAGCAGCCCTCGGCCGCCAGCGGACCAAGAGACCCAGTACTTC. This gives the protein CASSPRPPADQETQYF.

This clone was recorded a few times. The chain carries TRBV19 and TRBJ2-3, with 9 bases fitting TRBD1. V was clipped by 6 bases and J by 2 bases; unmatched bases: 9. This CDR3 region has 16 residues. In germline, CDR1 is LNHDA, CDR2 SQIVND (reference sequence). Here the CDR3 DNA reads TGTGCCAGTAGCCGGGACAGGGCCACACACACAGATACGCAGTATTTT. It is translated as CASSRDRATHTDTQYF.

This clone was counted only a few times. The chain joins TRBV30 to TRBJ1-3, with 7 positions matching TRBD1. Germline CDR1 is GTSNPN and CDR2 is SVGIG (reference sequence). The CDR3 has 15 amino acids. With 3 bases clipped from V and 3 bases from J, the junction kept 8 bases outside the gene matches. For the CDR3, the DNA is TGTGCCTGGAGGGGACAGCTCGGGAGTGGAAACACCATATATTTT. Amino acids: CAWRGQLGSGNTIYF.

The sample holds a few counts of this clone. The V call is TRBV4-2, the J call TRBJ2-1, with 11 nucleotides matching TRBD2. The CDR3 spans 17 residues. The junction had 2 bases not matched to a gene; V was cut back by 1 base and J by 0 bases. CDR1 is LGHNA and CDR2 is YNFKEQ in the germline V gene. The CDR3 region has the DNA TGTGCCAGCAGCCAAGTAGCGGGAGGGAGCTCCTACAATGAGCAGTTCTTC. It is translated as CASSQVAGGSSYNEQFF.

The J gene is TRBJ2-2, the V gene TRBV27; 7 bases line up with TRBD2. This CDR3 has 18 residues. From germline, CDR1 is MNHEY and CDR2 SMNVEV (reference sequence). V trimming: 7 bases; J trimming: 4 bases; junction bases outside the gene matches: 18. The DNA for the CDR3 is TGTGCCAGCAAAGCCTCCGGGACTAACGAAATGTCCACCGGGGAGCTGTTTTTT. This codes for CASKASGTNEMSTGELFF.

This clone showed up just a few times. V gene TRBV29-1 combines with J gene TRBJ1-2; maybe TRBD1 (5 bases). CDR1 SQVTM and CDR2 ANQGSEA come from the germline V gene. Trimming removed 4 bases from V and 9 bases from J, with 15 bases in between. CDR3 size: 12 residues. The CDR3 DNA reads as TGCAGCGTTGTCCAGGGTGAATCGCGCTACACCTTC. It is translated as CSVVQGESRYTF. The full variable domain, with the rest looked up from reference TRBV29-1 and TRBJ1-2, is SAVISQKPSRDICQRGTSLTIQCQVDSQVTMMFWYRQQPGQSLTLIATANQGSEATYESGFVIDKFPISRPNLTFSTLTVSNMSPEDSSIYLCSVVQGESRYTFGSGTRLTVV.

The V gene is TRBV14, the J gene TRBJ1-1, with D perhaps matching TRBD1 (5 bases). This CDR3 is 15 amino acids long. Germline V CDR1 and CDR2: SGHDN, FVKESK. V lost 5 bases to trimming and J lost 4 bases, with 17 bases between them. Here the CDR3 DNA reads TGTGCCAGCAGCGAAGTCGGTACAGGTGGCACTGAAGCTTTCTTT. Amino acids: CASSEVGTGGTEAFF.

The gene calls are TRBV5-8 and TRBJ1-5; D not certain. CDR1 and CDR2 (germline): SGHTS, YDEGEE. CDR3 length equals 14 residues. V lost 0 bases, J lost 5 bases, and 9 bases lay in between. CDR3 DNA: TGTGCCAGCAGCTTGGCACCTCGGGATCAGCCCCAGCATTTT. Its translation: CASSLAPRDQPQHF.